Detailed here is one TCR beta chain. Germline loops: CDR1 SEHNR, CDR2 FQNEAQ (reference sequence). The CDR3 consists of 14 residues. V shed 1 base and J shed 2 bases, with 9 bases lying between them. Measured with immunoSEQ multiplex PCR; TCRdb has only the in-frame clones, and not every one. The sample holds 300,000 to 400,000 clones, more than 70% seen once. This record comes from a study of blood T cell repertoires in COVID-19. The receptor was derived from a woman between 55 and 75 years old with COVID-19, enrolled during active disease. What was sequenced was peripheral blood. The chain combines TRBV7-9 with TRBJ2-7, with D perhaps matching TRBD2 (5 bases). This CDR3 is CASSLERRAYEQYF. CDR3 DNA sequence: TGTGCCAGCAGCTTAGAAAGGCGGGCCTACGAGCAGTACTTC.